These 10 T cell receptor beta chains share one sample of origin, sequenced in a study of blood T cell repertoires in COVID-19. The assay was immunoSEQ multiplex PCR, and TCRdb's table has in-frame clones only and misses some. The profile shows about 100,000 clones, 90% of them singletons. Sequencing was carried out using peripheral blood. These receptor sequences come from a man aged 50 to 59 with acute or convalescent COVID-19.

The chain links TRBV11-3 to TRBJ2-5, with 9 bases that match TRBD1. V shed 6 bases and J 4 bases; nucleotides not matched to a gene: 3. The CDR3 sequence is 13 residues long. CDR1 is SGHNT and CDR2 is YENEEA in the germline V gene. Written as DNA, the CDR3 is TGTGCCAGCAGTTCGACAGGGGGAGAGACCCAGTACTTC. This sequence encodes CASSSTGGETQYF. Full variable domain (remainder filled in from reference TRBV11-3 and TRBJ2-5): EAGVVQSPRYKIIEKKQPVAFWCNPISGHNTLYWYLQNLGQGPELLIRYENEEAVDDSQLPKDRFSAERLKGVDSTLKIQPAELGDSAVYLCASSSTGGETQYFGPGTRLLVL.

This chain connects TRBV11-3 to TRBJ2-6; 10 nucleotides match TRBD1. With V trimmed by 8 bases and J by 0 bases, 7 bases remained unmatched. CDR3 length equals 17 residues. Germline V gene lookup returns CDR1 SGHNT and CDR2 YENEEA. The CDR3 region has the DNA TGTGCCAGCCGGCCGGGACAGGGGTTCTCTGGGGCCAACGTCCTGACTTTC. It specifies CASRPGQGFSGANVLTF.

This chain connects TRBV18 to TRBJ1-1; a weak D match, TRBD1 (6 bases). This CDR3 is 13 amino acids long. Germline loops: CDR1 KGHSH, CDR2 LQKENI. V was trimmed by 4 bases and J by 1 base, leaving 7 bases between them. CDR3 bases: TGTGCCAGCTCACGAGGGGGGAACACTGAAGCTTTCTTT. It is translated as CASSRGGNTEAFF.

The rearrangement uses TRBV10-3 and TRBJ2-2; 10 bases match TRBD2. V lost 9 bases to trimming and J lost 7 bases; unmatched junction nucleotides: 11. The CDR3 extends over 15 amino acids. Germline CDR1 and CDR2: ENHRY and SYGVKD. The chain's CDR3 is CAIKLGTSVDGELFF. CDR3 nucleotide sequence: TGTGCCATTAAACTTGGGACTAGCGTGGACGGGGAGCTGTTTTTT.

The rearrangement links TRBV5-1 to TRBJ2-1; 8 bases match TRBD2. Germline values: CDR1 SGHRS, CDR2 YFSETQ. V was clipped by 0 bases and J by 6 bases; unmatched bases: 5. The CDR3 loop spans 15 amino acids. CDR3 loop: CASSLAGLAGNEQFF. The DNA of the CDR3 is TGCGCCAGCAGCTTGGCCGGGCTAGCGGGCAATGAGCAGTTCTTC.

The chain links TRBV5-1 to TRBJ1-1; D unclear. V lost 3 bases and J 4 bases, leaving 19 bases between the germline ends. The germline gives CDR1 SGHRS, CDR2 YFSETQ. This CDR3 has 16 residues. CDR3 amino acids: CASSSTRSLGSTEAFF. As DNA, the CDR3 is TGCGCCAGCAGCTCGACCAGATCTTTGGGGAGCACTGAAGCTTTCTTT.

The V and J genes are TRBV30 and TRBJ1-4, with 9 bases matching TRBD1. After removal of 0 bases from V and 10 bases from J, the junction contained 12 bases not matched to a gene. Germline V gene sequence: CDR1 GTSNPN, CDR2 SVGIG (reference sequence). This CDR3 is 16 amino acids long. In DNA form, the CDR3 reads TGTGCCTGGAGTGTCGGGGGGACGCCGGGACAGGGAAAACTGTTTTTT. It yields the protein CAWSVGGTPGQGKLFF.

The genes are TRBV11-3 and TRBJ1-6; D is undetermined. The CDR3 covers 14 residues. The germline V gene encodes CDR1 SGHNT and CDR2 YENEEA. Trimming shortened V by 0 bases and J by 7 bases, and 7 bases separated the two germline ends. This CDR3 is CASSLDTRNSPLHF. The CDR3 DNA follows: TGTGCCAGCAGCTTAGATACCCGGAATTCACCCCTCCACTTT.

In DNA, the CDR3 is TGTGCCAGCAGCCTGGACAGGTGGGGGACTGAAGCTTTCTTT. Its protein product is CASSLDRWGTEAFF. The chain couples TRBV7-9 to TRBJ1-1, with 7 bases identical to TRBD1. J was trimmed by 5 bases and V by 5 bases; bases with no gene match: 8. CDR1 is SEHNR and CDR2 is FQNEAQ in the germline V gene (reference sequence). The CDR3 length is 14 residues.

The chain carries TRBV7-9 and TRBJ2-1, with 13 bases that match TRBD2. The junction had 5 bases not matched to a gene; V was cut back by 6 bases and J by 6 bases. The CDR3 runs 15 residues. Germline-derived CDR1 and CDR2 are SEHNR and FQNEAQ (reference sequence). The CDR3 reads CASRGLAGATNEQFF. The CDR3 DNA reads TGTGCCAGCAGAGGACTAGCGGGGGCCACCAATGAGCAGTTCTTC.